This T cell receptor beta chain appears in the sequencing data of a study of CD8+CD57+ T cells in acquired aplastic anemia. V lost 4 bases and J 11 bases, leaving 25 bases between the germline ends. Germline CDR1 is SGHRS and CDR2 is YFSETQ. This CDR3 contains 17 residues. TCR beta VDJ and CDR3 profiles were obtained from a genomic DNA template. TCRdb reprocessed the reads with MiXCR, giving one entry per CDR3 protein. The data hold 150,000 to 200,000 distinct CDR3 sequences, with about 50% observed a single time. Study-wide results and caveats: In common between the patients and the controls were some 29 CD8+ CDR3 sequences.

This clonotype was seen many times. Its antigen is unknown. Flow cytometry had shown expanded CD8+CD57+ cells in the patients chosen for sequencing. The chain is built from TRBV5-1 and TRBJ1-6; D might be TRBD1 (5 bases). Sequencing input: sorted CD4+, CD8+, or CD8+CD57+ T cells (not recorded which) from PBMCs. The clonotype comes from a human donor with aplastic anemia. CDR3 coding DNA: TGCGCCAGCAGCCAGACTGGGGGGGGGGAACTCAATCCACCCCTCCACTTT. This sequence encodes CASSQTGGGELNPPLHF.